The rows below give T cell receptor beta chains drawn from one sample of a study of control samples from healthy donors and cancer patients. Repertoires were generated with immunoSEQ multiplex PCR, while TCRdb's copy carries only in-frame clones and drops some. The table records some 77,000 clones, about 89% of them present only once. Material: blood. All receptors come from an older woman in good health. The CDR3 runs from the conserved cysteine through the conserved F or W. A D gene is named only where the DNA matches it firmly. Not all rows give a size; the values are once, few, many and, for expanded clones, a class.

D	V	length	J	size	DNA	CDR3
TRBD2	TRBV9	21	TRBJ2-1	few	TGTGCCAGCAGCGCCCTTCCCAACAGGTATAGCGGGAGGAGCTCCTACAATGAGCAGTTCTTC	CASSALPNRYSGRSSYNEQFF
-	TRBV21-1	17	TRBJ2-1	-	TGTGCCAGCAGCAAAGGTCCTAGCGGGGGCTCCTACAATGAGCAGTTCTTC	CASSKGPSGGSYNEQFF
-	TRBV3-1/TRBV3-2	11	TRBJ1-2	-	TGTGCCAGCAGCCAAGGAGTAGGCTACACCTTC	CASSQGVGYTF
-	TRBV2	16	TRBJ1-5	-	TGTGCCAGCAGTGAACGTGGGACGGCTAGCAATCAGCCCCAGCATTTT	CASSERGTASNQPQHF
-	TRBV23-1	16	TRBJ2-2	-	TGCGCCAGCAGTCAAGGTTCGCGTGCGGACACCGGGGAGCTGTTTTTT	CASSQGSRADTGELFF
TRBD1	TRBV5-1	15	TRBJ2-2	-	TGCGCCAGCAGCTTGAGCAAGGGGGCATCGGGGGAGCTGTTTTTT	CASSLSKGASGELFF
-	TRBV12-2	18	TRBJ2-4	-	TGTGCAAGTCGCTTAAGGTCCAGCGGGGATATATTAAAAAACATTCAGTACTTC	CASRLRSSGDILKNIQYF
-	TRBV7-2	14	TRBJ2-5	-	TGTGCCAGCAGCTTAGGGCTCACGGGGGAGACCCAGTACTTC	CASSLGLTGETQYF
TRBD1	TRBV6-2/TRBV6-3	15	TRBJ1-1	-	TGTGCCAGCAGCCCGGGACAGGCCTTGAACACTGAAGCTTTCTTT	CASSPGQALNTEAFF
TRBD2	TRBV11-3	17	TRBJ2-5	-	TGTGCCAGCGCCCCGGGAGCGGGAGAGGGGTCGGGAGAGACCCAGTACTTC	CASAPGAGEGSGETQYF
-	TRBV3-1/TRBV3-2	15	TRBJ1-2	-	TGTGCCAGCAGCCAAGCGGGAGGGCTTGGGTATGGCTACACCTTC	CASSQAGGLGYGYTF
-	TRBV6-2/TRBV6-3	14	TRBJ1-5	-	TGTGCCAGCAGTTACCTACGGGGGAATCAGCCCCAGCATTTT	CASSYLRGNQPQHF
-	TRBV9	14	TRBJ2-2	-	TGTGCCAGCAAGAGGGGGTCGAACACCGGGGAGCTGTTTTTT	CASKRGSNTGELFF
-	TRBV9	14	TRBJ1-1	-	TGTGCCAGCAGCACCCAAGGGGCAGGGACTGAAGCTTTCTTT	CASSTQGAGTEAFF
-	TRBV2	16	TRBJ2-1	few	TGTGCCAGCAGTGATGGGCAGGCGATCTCGTACAATGAGCAGTTCTTC	CASSDGQAISYNEQFF
TRBD1	TRBV4-1	15	TRBJ1-1	-	TGCGCCAGCAGCCAAAGACAGGGCTTGGACACTGAAGCTTTCTTT	CASSQRQGLDTEAFF
-	TRBV7-6	16	TRBJ2-2	once	TGTGCCAGCAGCTTAGGTCCGGGGGCGAAGACCGGGGAGCTGTTTTTT	CASSLGPGAKTGELFF
TRBD1	TRBV6-1	16	TRBJ1-4	-	TGTGCCAGCAGTGGGGGACAGGGGGCGGGAGGAGAAAAACTGTTTTTT	CASSGGQGAGGEKLFF
-	TRBV3-1/TRBV3-2	16	TRBJ2-1	-	TGTGCCAGCAGCCAAGGGTGGGGGGCGGTTGACAATGAGCAGTTCTTC	CASSQGWGAVDNEQFF
-	TRBV7-2	13	TRBJ1-2	-	TGTGCCAGCAGTACGACACCGGGGGATGGCTACACCTTC	CASSTTPGDGYTF
TRBD2	TRBV19	15	TRBJ2-3	-	TGTGCCAGTAGCCAAGCGGGGGGCCGCACAGATACGCAGTATTTT	CASSQAGGRTDTQYF
-	TRBV30	14	TRBJ2-5	-	TGTGCCTGGAGTGCGGGGGAGCCAGGAGAGACCCAGTACTTC	CAWSAGEPGETQYF
-	TRBV5-1	13	TRBJ2-5	-	TGCGCCAGCAGCAATACAGGACAAGAGACCCAGTACTTC	CASSNTGQETQYF
-	TRBV28	15	TRBJ2-7	-	TGTGCCAGCAGTTCTTCAGGGGCAGGAGGCACGGAGCAGTACTTC	CASSSSGAGGTEQYF